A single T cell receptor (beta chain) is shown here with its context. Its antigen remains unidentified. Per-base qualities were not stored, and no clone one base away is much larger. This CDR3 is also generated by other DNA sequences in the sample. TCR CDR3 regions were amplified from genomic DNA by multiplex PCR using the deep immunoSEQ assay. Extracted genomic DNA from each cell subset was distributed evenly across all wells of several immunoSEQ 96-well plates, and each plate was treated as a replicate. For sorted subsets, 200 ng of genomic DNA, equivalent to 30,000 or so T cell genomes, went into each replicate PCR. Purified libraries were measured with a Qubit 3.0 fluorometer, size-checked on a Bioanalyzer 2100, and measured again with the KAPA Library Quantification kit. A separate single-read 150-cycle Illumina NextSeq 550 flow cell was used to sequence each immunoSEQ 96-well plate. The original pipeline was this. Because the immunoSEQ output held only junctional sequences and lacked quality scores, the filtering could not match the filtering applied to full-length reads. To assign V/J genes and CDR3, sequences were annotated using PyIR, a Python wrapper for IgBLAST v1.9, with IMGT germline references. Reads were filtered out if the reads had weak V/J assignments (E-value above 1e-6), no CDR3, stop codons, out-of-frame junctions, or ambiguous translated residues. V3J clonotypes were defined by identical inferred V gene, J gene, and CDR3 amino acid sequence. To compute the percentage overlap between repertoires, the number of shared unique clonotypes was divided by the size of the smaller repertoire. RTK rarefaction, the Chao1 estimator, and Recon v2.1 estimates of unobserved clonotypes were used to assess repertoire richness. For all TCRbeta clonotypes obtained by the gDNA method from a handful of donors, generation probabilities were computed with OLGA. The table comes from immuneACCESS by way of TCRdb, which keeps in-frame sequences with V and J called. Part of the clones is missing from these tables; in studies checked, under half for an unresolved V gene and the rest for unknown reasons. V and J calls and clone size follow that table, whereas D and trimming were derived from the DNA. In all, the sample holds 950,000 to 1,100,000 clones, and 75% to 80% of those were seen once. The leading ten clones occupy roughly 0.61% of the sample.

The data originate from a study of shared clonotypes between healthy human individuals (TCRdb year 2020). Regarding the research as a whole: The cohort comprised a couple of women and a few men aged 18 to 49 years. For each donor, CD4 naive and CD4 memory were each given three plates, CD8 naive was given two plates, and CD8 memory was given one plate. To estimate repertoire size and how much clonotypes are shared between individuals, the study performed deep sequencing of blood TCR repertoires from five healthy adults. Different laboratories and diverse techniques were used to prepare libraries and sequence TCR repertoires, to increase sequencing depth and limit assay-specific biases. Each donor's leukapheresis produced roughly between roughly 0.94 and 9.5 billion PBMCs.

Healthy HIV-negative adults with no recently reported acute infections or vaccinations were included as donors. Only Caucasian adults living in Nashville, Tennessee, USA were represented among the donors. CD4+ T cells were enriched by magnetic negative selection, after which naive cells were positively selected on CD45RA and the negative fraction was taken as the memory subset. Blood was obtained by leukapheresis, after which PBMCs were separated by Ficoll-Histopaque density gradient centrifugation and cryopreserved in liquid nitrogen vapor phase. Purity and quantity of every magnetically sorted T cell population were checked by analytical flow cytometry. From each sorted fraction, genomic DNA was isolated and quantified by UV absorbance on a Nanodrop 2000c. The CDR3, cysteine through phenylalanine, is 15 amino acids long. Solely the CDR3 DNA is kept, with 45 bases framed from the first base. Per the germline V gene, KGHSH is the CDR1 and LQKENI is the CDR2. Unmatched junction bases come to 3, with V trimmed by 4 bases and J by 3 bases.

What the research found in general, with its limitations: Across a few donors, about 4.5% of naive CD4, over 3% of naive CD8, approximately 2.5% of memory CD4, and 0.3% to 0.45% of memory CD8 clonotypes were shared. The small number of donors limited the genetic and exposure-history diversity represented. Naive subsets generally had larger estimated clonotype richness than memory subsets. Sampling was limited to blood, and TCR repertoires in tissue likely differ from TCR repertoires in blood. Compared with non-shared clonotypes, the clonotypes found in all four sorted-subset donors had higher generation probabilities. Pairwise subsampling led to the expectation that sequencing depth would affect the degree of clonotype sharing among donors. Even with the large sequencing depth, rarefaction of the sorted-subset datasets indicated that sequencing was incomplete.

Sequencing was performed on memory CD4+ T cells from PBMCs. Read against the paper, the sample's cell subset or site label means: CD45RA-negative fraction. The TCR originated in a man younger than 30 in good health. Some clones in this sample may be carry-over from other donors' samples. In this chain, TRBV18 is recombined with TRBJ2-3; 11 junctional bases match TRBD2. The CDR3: CASSQVAGGTDTQYF. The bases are TGTGCCAGCTCACAGGTAGCGGGAGGGACAGATACGCAGTATTTT.